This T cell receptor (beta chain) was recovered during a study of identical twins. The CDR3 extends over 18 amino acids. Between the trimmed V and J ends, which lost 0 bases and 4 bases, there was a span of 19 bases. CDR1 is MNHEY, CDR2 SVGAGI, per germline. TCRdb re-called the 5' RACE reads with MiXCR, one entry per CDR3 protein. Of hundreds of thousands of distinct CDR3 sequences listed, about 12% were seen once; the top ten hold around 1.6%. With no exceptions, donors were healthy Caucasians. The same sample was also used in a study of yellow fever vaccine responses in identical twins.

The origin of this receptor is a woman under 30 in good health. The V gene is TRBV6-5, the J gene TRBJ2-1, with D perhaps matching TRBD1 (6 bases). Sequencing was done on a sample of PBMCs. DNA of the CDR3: TGTGCCAGCAGTTACTCTCCATGGACCCGGGACAAGTACAATGAGCAGTTCTTC. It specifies CASSYSPWTRDKYNEQFF.